The 11 T cell receptor beta chains given below trace back to one sample, sequenced in a study of cytomegalovirus exposure and HLA in healthy donors. The repertoire was sequenced with immunoSEQ multiplex PCR; TCRdb's copy has only in-frame clones and lacks some. The table lists 150,000 to 200,000 clones, 84% of them singletons, with about 10% in the top ten. Sequencing was carried out using PBMCs. These receptors all stem from a man in his thirties or forties in good health and CMV-seropositive.

The gene calls are TRBV29-1 and TRBJ2-1, with 12 bases lining up with TRBD2. CDR1 is SQVTM and CDR2 is ANQGSEA in the germline V gene. V lost 6 bases, J lost 7 bases, and 7 bases stayed unmatched. The length of the CDR3 is 14 residues. The CDR3 bases are TGCAGCGTCCCGGGACTAGCGGGCGGGAATGAGCAGTTCTTC. Protein: CSVPGLAGGNEQFF.

V usage is TRBV7-2 and J usage is TRBJ2-1, with D unresolved. With 5 bases removed from V and 9 bases from J, the gap between germline ends came to 11 bases. The CDR3 is 12 amino acids. Per germline, CDR1 SGHTA and CDR2 FQGNSA. In DNA form, the CDR3 reads TGTGCCAGCAGCCGAACCGACTTTGAGCAGTTCTTC. Protein sequence: CASSRTDFEQFF.

The chain couples TRBV5-1 to TRBJ2-7; 7 nucleotides agree with TRBD2. This CDR3 comprises 17 residues. The ends lost 4 bases at V and 0 bases at J; junction bases unmatched: 13. The germline V gene has CDR1 SGHRS and CDR2 YFSETQ. The CDR3 loop reads CASSPAGAGAPSYEQYF. The CDR3 coding sequence is TGCGCCAGCAGCCCGGCCGGGGCGGGAGCCCCCTCCTACGAGCAGTACTTC.

This clone was seen only a few times. The gene calls are TRBV4-2 and TRBJ2-3; TRBD2 aligns across 7 bases. Germline CDR1 and CDR2: LGHNA and YNFKEQ. V trimming: 1 base; J trimming: 3 bases; junction bases outside the gene matches: 7. This CDR3 is built from 16 residues. This CDR3 reads CASSQAGGSVTDTQYF. CDR3 bases: TGTGCCAGCAGCCAAGCCGGCGGGAGTGTGACAGATACGCAGTATTTT.

V and J are TRBV11-2 and TRBJ2-3; 11 bases align to TRBD2. Germline CDR1 SGHAT, CDR2 FQNNGV. V gave up 5 bases and J gave up 5 bases; unmatched junction bases: 3. This CDR3 spans 14 amino acids. The DNA for the CDR3 is TGTGCCAGCAGCCGCGGACTAGCGGGAGATACGCAGTATTTT. Translation gives CASSRGLAGDTQYF. Based on the CDR3 plus reference TRBV11-2 and TRBJ2-3, the full variable domain is EAGVAQSPRYKIIEKRQSVAFWCNPISGHATLYWYQQILGQGPKLLIQFQNNGVVDDSQLPKDRFSAERLKGVDSTLKIQPAKLEDSAVYLCASSRGLAGDTQYFGPGTRLTVL.

The chain recombines TRBV13 with TRBJ2-7; 12 nucleotides line up with TRBD2. Looked up from germline, CDR1 is PRHDT and CDR2 is FYEKMQ (reference sequence). This CDR3 comprises 15 residues. J was trimmed by 1 base and V by 6 bases; bases with no gene match: 4. The CDR3 DNA follows: TGTGCCAGCAGTTCCGGGACTAGCGGGTCCTACGAGCAGTACTTC. Protein product: CASSSGTSGSYEQYF.

This CDR3 is CASSRQGSSYNSPLHF. For the CDR3, the DNA is TGTGCCAGCAGCCGACAGGGAAGCTCCTATAATTCACCCCTCCACTTT. The chain employs TRBV28 and TRBJ1-6; the match to TRBD1 covers 7 bases. CDR1 MDHEN and CDR2 SYDVKM come from the germline V gene. The CDR3 consists of 16 residues. Unmatched junction bases numbered 5, after V lost 6 bases and J lost 0 bases.

The rearrangement joins TRBV5-6 to TRBJ1-1, with TRBD1 as a possible D gene (5 bases). The CDR3 length is 13 residues. Trimming removed 7 bases from V and 1 base from J, with 11 bases in between. CDR1 and CDR2 (germline): SGHDT, YYEEEE. The CDR3 loop is CASGAWENTEAFF. The CDR3 DNA reads as TGTGCCAGCGGGGCATGGGAGAACACTGAAGCTTTCTTT.

The CDR3 DNA reads TGCGCCAGCAGCCAAGATGACAGCTCTGGGGCCAACGTCCTGACTTTC. Amino acids: CASSQDDSSGANVLTF. The J gene is TRBJ2-6, the V gene TRBV4-1, with a possible D match to TRBD1 (5 bases). CDR1 is MGHRA, CDR2 YSYEKL, per germline. Deletions cut 0 bases from V and 0 bases from J, with 6 bases between. The CDR3 has 16 residues.

The V call is TRBV6-5, the J call TRBJ2-1; 9 bases are shared with TRBD2. Trimming at V came to 2 bases and at J to 9 bases, leaving 8 bases not matched to a gene. Looked up from germline, CDR1 is MNHEY and CDR2 is SVGAGI. The CDR3 totals 15 residues. CDR3 sequence reads: CASSYAGGPNSEQFF. CDR3 DNA sequence: TGTGCCAGCAGTTACGCGGGAGGGCCGAATTCTGAGCAGTTCTTC.

The V gene is TRBV7-9, the J gene TRBJ2-2, with a possible D match to TRBD1 (5 bases). V lost 1 base and J lost 7, with 16 bases in between. The CDR3 sequence is 16 residues long. Germline V gene data show CDR1 as SEHNR and CDR2 as FQNEAQ (reference sequence). The CDR3 coding sequence is TGTGCCAGCAGCTTAGGGTGGCGTTGGGGCAGCGGGGAGCTGTTTTTT. Its protein product is CASSLGWRWGSGELFF.